The entry below gives a single T cell receptor (beta chain) sequence along with its context. This sample was included in a study of blood T cell repertoires in COVID-19. Study context: Some COVID-19 samples were acute and others convalescent; all came from the United States, Italy and Spain. Sources were T cells, B-cell-depleted T cells, or PBMCs; the material itself was cDNA or gDNA.

CDR3 length: 15 residues. The trim removed 2 bases at V and 3 bases at J, leaving 4 bases unmatched. CDR1 and CDR2 (germline): ENHRY, SYGVKD. Per the original methods: The authors estimated nucleated cell counts from reference gene primer amplification. Libraries were prepared by immunoSEQ multiplex PCR; TCRdb keeps only in-frame clonotypes and omits some of them. V and J calls and clone size are those listed in that table; D and trimming were worked out from the DNA. There are around 70,000 clones in the sample; over 80% occur only once, and 1.8% lies in the top ten. The material sequenced was peripheral blood. The chain employs TRBV10-3 and TRBJ1-5; 7 positions agree with TRBD1. The sequence came from an older woman with acute or convalescent COVID-19. The DNA of the CDR3 is TGTGCCATCAGTGAGGGACAGGAGCTCAATCAGCCCCAGCATTTT. Amino acid sequence: CAISEGQELNQPQHF.